This T cell receptor (beta chain) derives from a study of blood T cell repertoires in COVID-19. Study context: Spain, Italy and the United States supplied samples that represented acute and convalescent COVID-19. From T cells, B-cell-depleted T cells, or PBMCs came the material, which was cDNA or gDNA.

Per the original data handling: Estimation of nucleated cell counts was performed using reference gene primer amplification. Method: immunoSEQ multiplex PCR; TCRdb's copy keeps in-frame clones and lacks some. V and J calls plus clone size are reproduced from that table; the DNA served to infer D and trimming. The sample lists over 130,000 clones, around four fifths occurring once. Germline V gene data show CDR1 as LNHDA and CDR2 as SQIVND (reference sequence). The CDR3 is 15 residues long. V lost 5 bases, J lost 8 bases, and 12 bases stayed unmatched. Recruitment covered about two dozen US areas and drew participants whose ages spanned roughly 18 to 89 years.

This TCR was recovered from a woman in her forties or fifties with acute COVID-19. The sample was PBMCs or T cells enriched from blood (not recorded which). The gene calls are TRBV19 and TRBJ2-7, with 10 bases fitting TRBD1. The CDR3 DNA reads TGTGCCAGTAGTCTGACCGGGACAGGGGTTGGGAAGCAGTACTTC. Translating gives CASSLTGTGVGKQYF.